The clone carrying this T cell receptor (beta chain) appeared many times. Its target is not known. Trimming removed 6 bases at V and 4 bases at J, with 13 bases between. Looked up from germline, CDR1 is MDHEN and CDR2 is SYDVKM. CDR3 length: 14 amino acids. Reasons for excluding patients were uncontrolled infection, other autoimmune disease, pregnancy or lactation. The CDR3 regions of TCR beta were amplified from RNA transcripts. With the HTBI primer set, the TCR CDR3 went through a first round of RT-PCR. TCRdb passed the multiplex PCR reads through MiXCR, listing each CDR3 protein once. The table shows more than 150,000 distinct CDR3 sequences, with about a sixth occurring only once. These data originate in a study of T cells in Graves' hyperthyroidism and ophthalmopathy. On the study more broadly: Peripheral blood was drawn at first diagnosis, prior to all treatment.

General observations from the study: Ophthalmopathy was identified by the model a median around 5.9 months ahead of onset.

Sequencing input: blood. This clonotype was sampled from a woman between 50 and 59 years old with Graves' hyperthyroidism. The genes are TRBV28 and TRBJ2-1; D is unresolved. CDR3: CASRTFGRYNEQFF. For the CDR3, the DNA is TGTGCCAGCAGGACCTTCGGACGGTACAATGAGCAGTTCTTC. The full variable domain, with the rest looked up from reference TRBV28 and TRBJ2-1, is DVKVTQSSRYLVKRTGEKVFLECVQDMDHENMFWYRQDPGLGLRLIYFSYDVKMKEKGDIPEGYSVSREKKERFSLILESASTNQTSMYLCASRTFGRYNEQFFGPGTRLTVL.